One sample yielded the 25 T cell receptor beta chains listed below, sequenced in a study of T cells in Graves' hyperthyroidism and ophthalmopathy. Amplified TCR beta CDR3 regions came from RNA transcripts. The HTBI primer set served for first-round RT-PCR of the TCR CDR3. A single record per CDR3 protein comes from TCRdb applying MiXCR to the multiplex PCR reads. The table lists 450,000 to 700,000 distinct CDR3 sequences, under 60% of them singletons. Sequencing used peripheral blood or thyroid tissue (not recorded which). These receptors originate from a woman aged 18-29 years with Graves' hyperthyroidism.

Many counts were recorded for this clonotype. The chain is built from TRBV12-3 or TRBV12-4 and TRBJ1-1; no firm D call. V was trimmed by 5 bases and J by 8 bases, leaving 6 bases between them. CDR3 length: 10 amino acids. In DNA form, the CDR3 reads TGTGCCAGCAGTGCTATGGAAGCTTTCTTT. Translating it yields CASSAMEAFF.

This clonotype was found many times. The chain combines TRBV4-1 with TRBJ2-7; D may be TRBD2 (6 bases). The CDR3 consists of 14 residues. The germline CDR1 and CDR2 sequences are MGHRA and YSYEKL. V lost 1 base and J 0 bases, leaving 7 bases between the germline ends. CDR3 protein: CASSQGLVSYEQYF. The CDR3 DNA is TGCGCCAGCAGCCAAGGACTAGTCTCCTACGAGCAGTACTTC.

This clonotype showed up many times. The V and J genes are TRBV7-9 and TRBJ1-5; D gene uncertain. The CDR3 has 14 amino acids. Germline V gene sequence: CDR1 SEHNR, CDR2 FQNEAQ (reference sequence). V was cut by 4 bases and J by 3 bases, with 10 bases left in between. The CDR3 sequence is CASSSASTNQPQHF. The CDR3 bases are TGTGCCAGCAGCTCCGCTAGCACCAATCAGCCCCAGCATTTT.

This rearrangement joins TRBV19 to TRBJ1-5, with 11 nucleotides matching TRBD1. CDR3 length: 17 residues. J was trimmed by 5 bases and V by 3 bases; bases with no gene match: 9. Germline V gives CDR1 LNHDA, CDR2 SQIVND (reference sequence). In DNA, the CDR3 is TGTGCCAGTAGTATTGGAGCCTGGACAGGGGGCGATCAGCCCCAGCATTTT. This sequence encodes CASSIGAWTGGDQPQHF.

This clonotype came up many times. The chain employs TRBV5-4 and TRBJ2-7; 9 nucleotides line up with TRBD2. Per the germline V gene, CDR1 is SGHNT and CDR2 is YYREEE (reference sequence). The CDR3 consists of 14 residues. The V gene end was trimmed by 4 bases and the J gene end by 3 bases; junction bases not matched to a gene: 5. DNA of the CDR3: TGTGCCAGCAGCGGGAGCGGGAGGTACTACGAGCAGTACTTC. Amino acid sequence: CASSGSGRYYEQYF.

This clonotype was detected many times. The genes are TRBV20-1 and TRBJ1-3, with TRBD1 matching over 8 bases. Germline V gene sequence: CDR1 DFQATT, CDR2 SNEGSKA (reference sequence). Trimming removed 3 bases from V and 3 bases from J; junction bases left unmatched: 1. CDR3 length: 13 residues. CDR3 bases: TGCAGTGCTAGGGACAGGGATGGAAACACCATATATTTT. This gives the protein CSARDRDGNTIYF.

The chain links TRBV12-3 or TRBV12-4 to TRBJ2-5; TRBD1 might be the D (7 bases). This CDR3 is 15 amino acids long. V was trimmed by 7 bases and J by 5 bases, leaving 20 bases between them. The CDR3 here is CASTEQTGTPETQYF. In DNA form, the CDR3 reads TGTGCCAGCACTGAACAGACAGGGACTCCGGAGACCCAGTACTTC.

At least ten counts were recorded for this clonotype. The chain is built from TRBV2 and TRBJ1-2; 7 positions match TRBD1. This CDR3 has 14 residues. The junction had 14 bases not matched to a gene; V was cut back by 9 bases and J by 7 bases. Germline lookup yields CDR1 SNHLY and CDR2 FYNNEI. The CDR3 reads CASARQGGYSGYTF. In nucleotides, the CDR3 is TGTGCCAGTGCTAGACAGGGAGGATACTCTGGCTACACCTTC.

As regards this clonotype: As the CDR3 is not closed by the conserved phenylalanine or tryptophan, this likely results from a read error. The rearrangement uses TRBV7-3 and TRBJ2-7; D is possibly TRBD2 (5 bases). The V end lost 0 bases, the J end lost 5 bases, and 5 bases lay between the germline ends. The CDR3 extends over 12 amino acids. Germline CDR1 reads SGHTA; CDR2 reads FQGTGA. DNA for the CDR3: TGTGCCAGCAGCTTAACGCGGGACGAGCAGTACCTC. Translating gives CASSLTRDEQYL.

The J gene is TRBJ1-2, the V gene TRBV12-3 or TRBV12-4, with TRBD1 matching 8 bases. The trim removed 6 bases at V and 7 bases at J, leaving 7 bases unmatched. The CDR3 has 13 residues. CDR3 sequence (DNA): TGTGCCAGCAGCTTGGAGACAGGGGTTGGCTACACCTTC. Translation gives CASSLETGVGYTF.

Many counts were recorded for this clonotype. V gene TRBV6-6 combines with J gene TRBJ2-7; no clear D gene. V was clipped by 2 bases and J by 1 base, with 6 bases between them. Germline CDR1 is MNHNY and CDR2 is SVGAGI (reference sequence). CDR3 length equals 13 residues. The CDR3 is CASSYGVSYEQYF. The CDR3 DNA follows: TGTGCCAGCAGTTACGGGGTTTCCTACGAGCAGTACTTC.

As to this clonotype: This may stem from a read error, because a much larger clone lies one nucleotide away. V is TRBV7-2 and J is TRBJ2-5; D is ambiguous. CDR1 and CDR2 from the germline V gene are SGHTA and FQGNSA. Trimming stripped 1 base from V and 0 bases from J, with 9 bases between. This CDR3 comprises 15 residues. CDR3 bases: TGTGCCAGCAGCTTAGGGGCAGGAAACCAAGAGACCCAGTACTTC. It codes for CASSLGAGNQETQYF. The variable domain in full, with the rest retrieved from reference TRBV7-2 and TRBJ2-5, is GAGVSQSPSNKVTEKGKDVELRCDPISGHTALYWYRQSLGQGLEFLIYFQGNSAPDKSGLPSDRFSAERTGGSVSTLTIQRTQQEDSAVYLCASSLGAGNQETQYFGPGTRLLVL.

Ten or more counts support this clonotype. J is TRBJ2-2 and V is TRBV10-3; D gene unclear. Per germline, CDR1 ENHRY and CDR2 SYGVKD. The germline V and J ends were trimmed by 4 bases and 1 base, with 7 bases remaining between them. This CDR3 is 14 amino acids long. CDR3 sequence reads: CAISGTQNTGELFF. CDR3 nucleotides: TGTGCCATCAGTGGCACCCAGAACACCGGGGAGCTGTTTTTT.

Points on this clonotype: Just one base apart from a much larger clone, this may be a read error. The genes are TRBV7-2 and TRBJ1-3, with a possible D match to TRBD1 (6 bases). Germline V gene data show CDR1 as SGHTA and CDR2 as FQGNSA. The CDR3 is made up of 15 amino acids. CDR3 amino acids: CAGSETGSSGNTIYF. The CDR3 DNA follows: TGTGCCGGCAGCGAAACAGGGTCTTCTGGAAACACCATATATTTT.

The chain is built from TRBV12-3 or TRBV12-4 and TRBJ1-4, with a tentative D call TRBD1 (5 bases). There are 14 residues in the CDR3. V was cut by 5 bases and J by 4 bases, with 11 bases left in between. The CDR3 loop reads CASSRGLGNEKLFF. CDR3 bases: TGTGCCAGCAGTCGGGGACTAGGTAATGAAAAACTGTTTTTT.

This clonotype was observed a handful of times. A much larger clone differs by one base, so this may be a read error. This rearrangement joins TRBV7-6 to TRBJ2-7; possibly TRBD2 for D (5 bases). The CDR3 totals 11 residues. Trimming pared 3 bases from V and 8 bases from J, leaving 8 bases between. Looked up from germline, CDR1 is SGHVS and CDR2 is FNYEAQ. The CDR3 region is CASSLGGQQYF. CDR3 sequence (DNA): TGTGCCAGCAGCTTGGGCGGGCAGCAGTACTTC. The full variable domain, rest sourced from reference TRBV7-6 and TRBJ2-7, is GAGVSQSPRYKVTKRGQDVALRCDPISGHVSLYWYRQALGQGPEFLTYFNYEAQQDKSGLPNDRFSAERPEGSISTLTIQRTEQRDSAMYRCASSLGGQQYFGPGTRLTVT.

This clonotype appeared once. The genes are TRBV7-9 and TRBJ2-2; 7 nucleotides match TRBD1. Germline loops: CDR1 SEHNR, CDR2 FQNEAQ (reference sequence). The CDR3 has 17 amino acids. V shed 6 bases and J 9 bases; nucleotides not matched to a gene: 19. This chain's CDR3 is CASRSGEHRGRPRELFF. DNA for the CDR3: TGTGCCAGCAGATCGGGTGAACACAGGGGCCGGCCGCGGGAGCTGTTTTTT.

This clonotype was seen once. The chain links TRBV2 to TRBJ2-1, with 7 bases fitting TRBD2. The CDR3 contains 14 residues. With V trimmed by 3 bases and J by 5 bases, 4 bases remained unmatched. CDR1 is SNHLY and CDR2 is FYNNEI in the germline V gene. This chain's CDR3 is CASSDAGAHNEQFF. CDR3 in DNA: TGTGCCAGCAGTGATGCGGGAGCCCACAATGAGCAGTTCTTC.

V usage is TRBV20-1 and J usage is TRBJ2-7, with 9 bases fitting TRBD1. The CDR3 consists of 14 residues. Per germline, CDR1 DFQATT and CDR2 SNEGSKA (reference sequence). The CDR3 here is CSPSPGTGSYEQYF. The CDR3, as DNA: TGCAGCCCCTCTCCCGGGACAGGGAGTTACGAGCAGTACTTC.

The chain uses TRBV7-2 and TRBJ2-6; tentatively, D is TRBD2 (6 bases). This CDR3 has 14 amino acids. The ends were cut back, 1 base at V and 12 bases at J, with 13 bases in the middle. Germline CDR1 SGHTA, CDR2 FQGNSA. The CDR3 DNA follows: TGTGCCAGCAGCTTAGTCGGGACTGGTAGCGTCCTGACTTTC. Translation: CASSLVGTGSVLTF.

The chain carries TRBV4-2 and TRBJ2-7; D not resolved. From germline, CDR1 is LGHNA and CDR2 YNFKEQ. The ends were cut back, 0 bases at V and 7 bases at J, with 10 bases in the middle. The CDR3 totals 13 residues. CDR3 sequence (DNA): TGTGCCAGCAGCCAAGATTGGACGAGGGAGCAGTACTTC. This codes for CASSQDWTREQYF.

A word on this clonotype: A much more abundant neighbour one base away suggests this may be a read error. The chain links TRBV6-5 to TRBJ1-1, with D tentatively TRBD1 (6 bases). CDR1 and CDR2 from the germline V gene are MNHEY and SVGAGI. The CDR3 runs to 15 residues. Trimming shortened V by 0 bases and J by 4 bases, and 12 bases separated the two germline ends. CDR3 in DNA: TGTGCCAGCAGTTACTCGCGGGGGCTGAGCACTGAAGCTTTCTTT. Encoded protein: CASSYSRGLSTEAFF.

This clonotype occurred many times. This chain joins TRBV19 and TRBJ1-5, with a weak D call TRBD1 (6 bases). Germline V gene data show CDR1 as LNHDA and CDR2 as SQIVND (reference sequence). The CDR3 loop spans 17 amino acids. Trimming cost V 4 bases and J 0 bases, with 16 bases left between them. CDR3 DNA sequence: TGTGCCAGTAGTAGGGGGGCCAGTTTCAGTAGCAATCAGCCCCAGCATTTT. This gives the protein CASSRGASFSSNQPQHF.

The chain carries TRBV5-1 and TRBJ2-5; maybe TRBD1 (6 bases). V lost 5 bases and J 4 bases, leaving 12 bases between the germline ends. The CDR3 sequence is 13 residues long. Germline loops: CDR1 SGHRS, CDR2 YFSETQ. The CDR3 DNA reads TGCGCCAGCAGTCCCCTCAGGGGAGAGACCCAGTACTTC. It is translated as CASSPLRGETQYF. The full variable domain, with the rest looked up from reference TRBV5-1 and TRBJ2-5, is KAGVTQTPRYLIKTRGQQVTLSCSPISGHRSVSWYQQTPGQGLQFLFEYFSETQRNKGNFPGRFSGRQFSNSRSEMNVSTLELGDSALYLCASSPLRGETQYFGPGTRLLVL.

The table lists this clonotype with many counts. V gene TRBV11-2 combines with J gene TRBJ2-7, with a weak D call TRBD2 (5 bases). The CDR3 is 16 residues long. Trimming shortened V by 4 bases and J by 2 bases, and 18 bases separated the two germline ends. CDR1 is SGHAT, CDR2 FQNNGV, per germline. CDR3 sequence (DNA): TGTGCCAGCAGCTCATCGAGGGCGACTAAAGCCTACGAGCAGTACTTC. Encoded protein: CASSSSRATKAYEQYF.